This T cell receptor (beta chain) is from a study of T cells expressing NK-cell markers. Study background: Seven donors tested HCMV-seropositive and one tested seronegative among the eight sequenced. The study, taken as a whole, reports: NKG2C+ dominant clonotypes from several donors made up about 1.0-7.0% of CD8+ T cells. Four donors showed these clonotypes also leading the CD3+CD56-NKG2C+ fraction.

Details on this clonotype: Its specificity is not known.

5'RACE template switching with UMIs generated TCR beta cDNA. TCRdb re-called the 5' RACE reads and shows each CDR3 protein once, DNA omitted. Reported are about 430,000 distinct CDR3 sequences; the ten largest clones contain 1.4%. In germline, CDR1 is SGHVS, CDR2 FQNEAQ. The CDR3 has 14 amino acids. Material for sequencing was blood T cells: a sorted CD56 or NKG2C T cell subset, CD4+ or CD8+ T cells, or bulk PBMC T cells (not recorded which). The receptor comes from a woman between 45 and 65 years old in good health. This chain links TRBV7-8 with TRBJ1-6. The chain's CDR3 is CASSLDSDNSPLHF.